This T cell receptor (beta chain) is from a study of T cell repertoires in cytomegalovirus infection. Overall study: The public TCR beta signatures pointed to both CMV infection and matching HLA type.

With regard to this clonotype: Its antigen is still unknown.

V gave up 3 bases and J gave up 3 bases, with 14 bases separating them. The CDR3 has 15 amino acids. TCRdb reanalysed the reads using MiXCR and keeps one entry per CDR3 protein. The repertoire consists of 230,000 or so distinct CDR3 sequences, with about 39% occurring once and the leading ten covering approximately 60%. The genes are TRBV12-3 or TRBV12-4 and TRBJ1-2; D unresolved. This TCR was recovered from a human donor in good health (CMV status not recorded). Some clones in this sample may be carry-over from other donors' samples. This sample comprised CD8+ T cells from cultured PBMCs, obtained from culture after CMV antigen stimulation. CDR3 bases: TGTGCCAGCAGTTTTCCGGCAGGTTCAGACTATGGCTACACCTTC. Protein: CASSFPAGSDYGYTF.